Each of the 12 T cell receptor beta chains below was sequenced from the same sample in a study of T-cell memory formation after mild COVID-19 (dated by TCRdb to 2020 to 2022). The receptor library was made with 5' RACE. The sequencer listed for this sample is Illumina NovaSeq 6000. The public sequencing data were trimmed at Q25 with fastp and processed into clonotypes with MiXCR by TCRdb, which kept only in-frame beta chains. Each CDR3 protein appears once, grouped with its most common genes and DNA. Present in this sample are over 350,000 distinct CDR3 sequences, approximately 15% of which were seen just once. The top ten hold roughly 21% of the sample. The source material was PBMCs or a T cell subset sorted from them (not recorded which). The origin of the receptors is a man younger than 35 who had mild COVID-19 (a few samples of this study predate the infection). The sample titles of this study are shuffled in the database, so cell type and time point are left out; the donor was told from shared clones.

A few counts support this clonotype. The rearrangement uses TRBV12-3 or TRBV12-4 and TRBJ2-5; D may be TRBD1 or TRBD2 (5 bases each). The CDR3 covers 14 residues. V lost 8 bases and J 5 bases, leaving 18 bases between the germline ends. The CDR3 DNA is TGTGCCAGCGGGCGAATCGGGACGCTGGAGACCCAGTACTTC. It specifies CASGRIGTLETQYF.

The gene calls are TRBV9 and TRBJ2-3, with a tentative D call TRBD1 (5 bases). The CDR3 is 14 residues long. Germline V gene lookup returns CDR1 SGDLS and CDR2 YYNGEE. The V end lost 3 bases, the J end lost 0 bases, and 8 bases lay between the germline ends. The CDR3 reads CASSAPGSTDTQYF. The CDR3 DNA reads as TGTGCCAGCAGCGCCCCAGGGAGCACAGATACGCAGTATTTT. The full variable domain, its missing parts supplied by reference TRBV9 and TRBJ2-3, is DSGVTQTPKHLITATGQRVTLRCSPRSGDLSVYWYQQSLDQGLQFLIQYYNGEERAKGNILERFSAQQFPDLHSELNLSSLELGDSALYFCASSAPGSTDTQYFGPGTRLTVL.

The chain uses TRBV28 and TRBJ1-2; possibly TRBD1 for D (5 bases). Trimming shortened V by 6 bases and J by 3 bases, and 14 bases separated the two germline ends. The CDR3 loop spans 14 amino acids. The germline V gene has CDR1 MDHEN and CDR2 SYDVKM. CDR3 sequence (DNA): TGTGCCAGCAGCATGGGGGGTGGCGACTATGGCTACACCTTC. This gives the protein CASSMGGGDYGYTF.

This sequence joins TRBV7-8 and TRBJ2-3; D may be TRBD1 or TRBD2 (5 bases each). The germline V and J ends were trimmed by 1 base and 2 bases, with 13 bases remaining between them. CDR1 is SGHVS, CDR2 FQNEAQ, per germline. This CDR3 is 16 amino acids long. CDR3 bases: TGTGCCAGCAGCTTAGATCCTAGGGGAGACACAGATACGCAGTATTTT. Protein: CASSLDPRGDTDTQYF.

This clonotype turned up a few times. The genes are TRBV27 and TRBJ2-7; the D gene is possibly TRBD2 (5 bases). V shed 2 bases and J shed 3 bases, with 11 bases lying between them. Germline V lookup: CDR1 MNHEY, CDR2 SMNVEV (reference sequence). This CDR3 has 14 amino acids. CDR3 nucleotide sequence: TGTGCCAGCAGTTTAAAGGACTCAGGCTACGAGCAGTACGTC. It translates to CASSLKDSGYEQYV.

V gene TRBV5-6 combines with J gene TRBJ1-1; perhaps TRBD1 as D (5 bases). Germline V gene lookup returns CDR1 SGHDT and CDR2 YYEEEE. V was trimmed by 5 bases and J by 1 base, leaving 12 bases between them. The CDR3 sequence is 14 residues long. CDR3 sequence reads: CASSGASGNTEAFF. CDR3 sequence (DNA): TGTGCCAGCAGTGGGGCGTCCGGGAACACTGAAGCTTTCTTT.

This clonotype has a handful of counts. The chain has TRBV6-6 and TRBJ2-1; TRBD2 matches 8 bases. V shed 2 bases, J shed 5 bases, and the junction held 8 bases outside the gene matches. This CDR3 is 16 amino acids long. Germline lookup yields CDR1 MNHNY and CDR2 SVGAGI (reference sequence). The CDR3 spells CASSYVTGGPDNEQFF. Written as DNA, the CDR3 is TGTGCCAGCAGTTACGTGACGGGGGGGCCGGACAATGAGCAGTTCTTC.

The rearrangement uses TRBV7-8 and TRBJ1-2; TRBD1 might be the D (5 bases). Trimming shortened V by 0 bases and J by 6 bases, and 11 bases separated the two germline ends. There are 14 residues in the CDR3. The germline gives CDR1 SGHVS, CDR2 FQNEAQ. The CDR3 reads CASSLARGLNGYTF. The CDR3 DNA sequence: TGTGCCAGCAGCTTAGCGCGGGGGTTGAATGGCTACACCTTC.

The chain couples TRBV7-8 to TRBJ1-6; D may be TRBD1 (5 bases). V lost 6 bases and J 1 base, leaving 16 bases between the germline ends. CDR1 SGHVS and CDR2 FQNEAQ come from the germline V gene. The CDR3 is 17 amino acids. DNA for the CDR3: TGTGCCAGCAGGGGCCCGAGTGGGGGGTCCTATAATTCACCCCTCCACTTT. This sequence encodes CASRGPSGGSYNSPLHF.

This clonotype was seen a few times. The chain recombines TRBV9 with TRBJ2-7; D is perhaps TRBD1 or TRBD2 (5 bases each). Trimming took 2 bases from V and 0 from J, leaving 6 bases between them. The CDR3 consists of 13 residues. Germline lookup yields CDR1 SGDLS and CDR2 YYNGEE. The CDR3 here is CASSVGTSYEQYF. The CDR3 bases are TGTGCCAGCAGCGTTGGGACCTCCTACGAGCAGTACTTC.

This clonotype was observed a few times. The chain uses TRBV5-1 and TRBJ2-4; D may be TRBD1 or TRBD2 (6 bases each). Trimming removed 5 bases from V and 5 bases from J, with 14 bases in between. The CDR3 sequence is 14 residues long. Germline CDR1 reads SGHRS; CDR2 reads YFSETQ. CDR3 DNA: TGCGCCAGCAGAGGGGGGTCCAGAGAAAACATTCAGTACTTC. It specifies CASRGGSRENIQYF.

In DNA form, the CDR3 reads TGTGCCAGCACTTTGATGGGAGGAGAAGGCAATGAGCAGTTCTTC. Protein product: CASTLMGGEGNEQFF. The V and J genes are TRBV12-3 or TRBV12-4 and TRBJ2-1; weak D call: TRBD2 (6 bases). The V and J ends lost 7 bases and 6 bases respectively, with 19 bases between them. The CDR3 contains 15 residues.